A single sample gave rise to the 11 T cell receptor beta chains below, sequenced in a study of blood T cells in healthy people across ages. For the second PCR, which ran for 7 to 11 cycles, a sample-barcoded 5' primer and a J-beta primer mix were used. TCRdb recomputed calls from the 5' RACE reads with MiXCR, one row per CDR3 protein. The sample lists 700,000 to 950,000 distinct CDR3 sequences; about 42% were seen once. Sequenced: blood. The source is a woman aged 55-69 years in good health.

CDR3 sequence reads: CATSRDRRSPNTGELFF. DNA for the CDR3: TGTGCCACCAGCAGAGATCGGAGGAGCCCGAACACCGGGGAGCTGTTTTTT. The V gene is TRBV15, the J gene TRBJ2-2; tentative D call: TRBD2 (5 bases). CDR1 LNHNV and CDR2 YYDKDF come from the germline V gene (reference sequence). Trimming stripped 0 bases from V and 0 bases from J, with 11 bases between. The CDR3 contains 17 residues.

The V gene is TRBV2, the J gene TRBJ1-5; a possible D gene is TRBD1 (5 bases). Germline V gene sequence: CDR1 SNHLY, CDR2 FYNNEI. The CDR3 runs 14 residues. V was trimmed by 8 bases and J by 11 bases, leaving 22 bases between them. The CDR3 sequence is CASGGNIGAITQHF. The CDR3 nucleotides read TGTGCCAGCGGGGGGAATATCGGAGCCATAACCCAGCATTTT.

V gene TRBV28 combines with J gene TRBJ2-7; 9 bases map to TRBD2. J lost 0 bases, V lost 6 bases, and 9 bases had no gene match. Germline V CDR1 and CDR2: MDHEN, SYDVKM. The CDR3 runs 16 residues. CDR3 DNA: TGTGCCAGCAGCCCCCATCTTAGCGGGAGCTCCTACGAGCAGTACTTC. This translates into CASSPHLSGSSYEQYF.

A few counts support this clonotype. The rearrangement links TRBV6-2 or TRBV6-3 to TRBJ2-1; 8 nucleotides agree with TRBD1. Per germline, CDR1 MNHEY and CDR2 SVGEGT. The ends lost 6 bases at V and 6 bases at J; junction bases unmatched: 10. The CDR3 contains 15 residues. CDR3: CASSYRQGWVNEQFF. The CDR3 DNA is TGTGCCAGCAGCTATCGACAGGGGTGGGTCAATGAGCAGTTCTTC.

This clonotype was seen more than once but under ten times. The chain joins TRBV20-1 to TRBJ2-4; either TRBD1 or TRBD2 may fit D (5 bases each). The CDR3 has 13 amino acids. Trimming pared 1 base from V and 4 bases from J, leaving 8 bases between. Germline V CDR1 and CDR2: DFQATT, SNEGSKA (reference sequence). The CDR3 spells CSARVWGKNIQYF. Here the CDR3 DNA reads TGCAGTGCTAGAGTATGGGGGAAAAACATTCAGTACTTC.

The genes are TRBV5-1 and TRBJ2-1; D unresolved. Germline V gene lookup returns CDR1 SGHRS and CDR2 YFSETQ. Trimming shortened V by 6 bases and J by 4 bases, and 11 bases separated the two germline ends. The CDR3 totals 13 residues. Here the CDR3 DNA reads TGCGCCAGCATTGGAGACACGTACAATGAGCAGTTCTTC. Protein sequence: CASIGDTYNEQFF.

This chain joins TRBV12-3 or TRBV12-4 and TRBJ1-1; 8 bases line up with TRBD1. This CDR3 has 13 amino acids. After removal of 5 bases from V and 4 bases from J, the junction contained 3 bases not matched to a gene. CDR3 in amino acids: CASSVTGGTEAFF. As DNA, the CDR3 is TGTGCCAGCAGTGTCACAGGGGGCACTGAAGCTTTCTTT.

This clonotype was counted between two and nine times. V gene TRBV6-6 combines with J gene TRBJ2-1; 8 bases map to TRBD2. Germline V gene data show CDR1 as MNHNY and CDR2 as SVGAGI (reference sequence). The length of the CDR3 is 16 residues. V lost 1 base and J lost 5; bases outside the gene matches: 7. CDR3 in DNA: TGTGCCAGCAGTTACTTTGCGGGGGGCGACAACAATGAGCAGTTCTTC. Protein: CASSYFAGGDNNEQFF.

The chain carries TRBV3-1 and TRBJ2-7, with 8 bases identical to TRBD2. Germline loops: CDR1 LGHDT, CDR2 YNNKEL (reference sequence). This CDR3 comprises 15 residues. V shed 1 base, J shed 5 bases, and the junction held 7 bases outside the gene matches. This chain's CDR3 is CASSQVTGRADEQYF. For the CDR3, the DNA is TGTGCCAGCAGCCAAGTTACCGGGAGGGCCGACGAGCAGTACTTC.

The chain uses TRBV12-5 and TRBJ2-1; D is perhaps TRBD2 (5 bases). The germline V and J ends were trimmed by 9 bases and 4 bases, with 16 bases remaining between them. The V gene's germline CDR1 is LGHNT and CDR2 FRNRAP. The CDR3 length is 14 residues. The chain's CDR3 is CASRGPLGYNEQFF. The CDR3 nucleotides read TGTGCTAGCCGCGGGCCCCTGGGGTACAATGAGCAGTTCTTC.

The CDR3 DNA reads as TGTGCCAGCAGCCTAAAGACTAGCGGGGTTCAGGATGAGCAGTACTTC. This encodes CASSLKTSGVQDEQYF. V gene TRBV7-3 combines with J gene TRBJ2-5, with 11 bases matching TRBD2. V lost 5 bases and J lost 11; bases outside the gene matches: 16. CDR3 length equals 16 residues. Per the germline V gene, CDR1 is SGHTA and CDR2 is FQGTGA. The whole variable domain, filled in from reference TRBV7-3 and TRBJ2-5, reads GAGVSQTPSNKVTEKGKYVELRCDPISGHTALYWYRQSLGQGPEFLIYFQGTGAADDSGLPNDRFFAVRPEGSVSTLKIQRTERGDSAVYLCASSLKTSGVQDEQYFGPGTRLLVL.